Below are 14 T cell receptor beta chains sequenced from a single sample in a study of shared clonotypes between healthy human individuals. Clones were read by immunoSEQ multiplex PCR, and TCRdb kept only the in-frame ones, dropping some. The sample has hundreds of thousands of clones; 74% are singletons. Sequencing used memory CD4+ T cells sorted from blood. Subset noted: CD45RA-negative fraction. These receptors were obtained from a man aged 25 to 40 in good health.

The rearrangement uses TRBV28 and TRBJ1-4; D gene uncertain. V was clipped by 4 bases and J by 8 bases, with 8 bases between them. Germline assignment: CDR1 MDHEN and CDR2 SYDVKM. This CDR3 contains 12 residues. This chain's CDR3 is CASSSLIEKLFF. The CDR3 DNA follows: TGTGCCAGCAGTTCACTAATCGAAAAACTGTTTTTT.

This clone was found once. The chain recombines TRBV19 with TRBJ2-3, with 8 positions matching TRBD1. The V gene's germline CDR1 is LNHDA and CDR2 SQIVND (reference sequence). CDR3 length equals 15 residues. Losses at the gene ends were 5 bases for V and 7 bases for J; bases not matched to a gene: 11. In DNA, the CDR3 is TGTGCCAGTAGTCGGATCCAGGGGGCGCGACATACGCAGTATTTT. It yields the protein CASSRIQGARHTQYF.

This clone was detected only a few times. The J gene is TRBJ2-7, the V gene TRBV7-9; D is perhaps TRBD1 or TRBD2 (5 bases each). Germline V CDR1 and CDR2: SEHNR, FQNEAQ (reference sequence). The CDR3 loop spans 17 amino acids. V lost 3 bases to trimming and J lost 4 bases, with 22 bases between them. This CDR3 is CASSLDPPPGPGYEQYF. CDR3 sequence (DNA): TGTGCCAGCAGCTTGGACCCCCCCCCGGGGCCTGGGTACGAGCAGTACTTC.

This clone was counted once. The same CDR3 is also encoded by other DNA sequences in this sample. The J gene is TRBJ2-7, the V gene TRBV5-5; TRBD1 aligns across 7 bases. The CDR3 is 14 residues long. The junction had 5 bases not matched to a gene; V was cut back by 4 bases and J by 1 base. The V gene's germline CDR1 is SGHKS and CDR2 YYEKEE (reference sequence). The CDR3 reads CASSPLGQSYEQYF. DNA for the CDR3: TGTGCCAGCAGCCCACTGGGACAGTCCTACGAGCAGTACTTC.

The chain is built from TRBV9 and TRBJ2-3; tentatively, D is TRBD1 or TRBD2 (5 bases each). There are 18 residues in the CDR3. Germline loops: CDR1 SGDLS, CDR2 YYNGEE. V gave up 2 bases and J gave up 4 bases, with 23 bases separating them. The CDR3 bases are TGTGCCAGCAGCGTTTCCGGCCAGGGAGCGAGAAGAGCAGATACGCAGTATTTT. Amino acid sequence: CASSVSGQGARRADTQYF. Filled out from reference TRBV9 and TRBJ2-3, the complete variable domain reads DSGVTQTPKHLITATGQRVTLRCSPRSGDLSVYWYQQSLDQGLQFLIQYYNGEERAKGNILERFSAQQFPDLHSELNLSSLELGDSALYFCASSVSGQGARRADTQYFGPGTRLTVL.

The chain carries TRBV10-2 and TRBJ2-1; a weak D match, TRBD2 (6 bases). Germline V gives CDR1 WSHSY, CDR2 SAAADI. The CDR3 covers 16 residues. The V and J ends lost 2 bases and 6 bases respectively, with 17 bases between them. CDR3 amino acids: CASSEDNRMGGNEQFF. CDR3 bases: TGCGCCAGCAGTGAGGACAACAGGATGGGGGGCAATGAGCAGTTCTTC.

The gene calls are TRBV7-6 and TRBJ2-7; the match to TRBD2 covers 9 bases. CDR1 is SGHVS and CDR2 is FNYEAQ in the germline V gene. The CDR3 spans 14 residues. V shed 2 bases, J shed 7 bases, and the junction held 6 bases outside the gene matches. Written as DNA, the CDR3 is TGTGCCAGCAGCTTAATTAGCGGGAGTGGGGAGCAGTACTTC. Protein product: CASSLISGSGEQYF.

The chain employs TRBV7-9 and TRBJ2-2; no clear D gene. This CDR3 region has 13 residues. The V gene lost 1 base and the J gene lost 6 bases, with 6 bases spanning the gap. Germline CDR1 SEHNR, CDR2 FQNEAQ (reference sequence). The CDR3 DNA follows: TGTGCCAGCAGCTTAGGGTCCCCCGGGGAGCTGTTTTTT. This codes for CASSLGSPGELFF.

The sample holds one count of this clone. The chain combines TRBV7-2 with TRBJ2-2; D uncertain. This CDR3 spans 12 amino acids. V was shortened by 5 bases and J by 8 bases, with 9 bases between the two germline ends. Looked up from germline, CDR1 is SGHTA and CDR2 is FQGNSA. CDR3: CASSHSWGELFF. CDR3 DNA sequence: TGTGCCAGCAGCCATTCATGGGGGGAGCTGTTTTTT. Full variable domain (missing parts from reference TRBV7-2 and TRBJ2-2): GAGVSQSPSNKVTEKGKDVELRCDPISGHTALYWYRQSLGQGLEFLIYFQGNSAPDKSGLPSDRFSAERTGGSVSTLTIQRTQQEDSAVYLCASSHSWGELFFGEGSRLTVL.

The chain employs TRBV5-1 and TRBJ2-4; D is uncertain. This CDR3 is 20 amino acids long. The ends were cut back, 0 bases at V and 4 bases at J, with 26 bases in the middle. Germline assignment: CDR1 SGHRS and CDR2 YFSETQ. The CDR3 region is CASSLAAAAHQDRSKNIQYF. The DNA of the CDR3 is TGCGCCAGCAGCTTGGCGGCAGCAGCCCATCAGGATCGATCAAAAAACATTCAGTACTTC.

A few counts support this clone. This chain joins TRBV5-1 and TRBJ2-3; D gene unclear. Germline V gene sequence: CDR1 SGHRS, CDR2 YFSETQ. V lost 1 base to trimming and J lost 4 bases, with 10 bases between them. There are 14 residues in the CDR3. CDR3 sequence reads: CASSLRQSADTQYF. The DNA for the CDR3 is TGCGCCAGCAGCTTGCGGCAGAGCGCAGATACGCAGTATTTT. The whole variable domain, filled in from reference TRBV5-1 and TRBJ2-3, reads KAGVTQTPRYLIKTRGQQVTLSCSPISGHRSVSWYQQTPGQGLQFLFEYFSETQRNKGNFPGRFSGRQFSNSRSEMNVSTLELGDSALYLCASSLRQSADTQYFGPGTRLTVL.

The chain uses TRBV5-4 and TRBJ2-2, with a possible D match to TRBD1 (5 bases). Trimming left V 0 bases short and J 2 bases short, with 8 bases between. Germline V CDR1 and CDR2: SGHNT, YYREEE (reference sequence). The CDR3 spans 15 residues. The CDR3 bases are TGTGCCAGCAGCTTGGGGCAGGGAAACACCGGGGAGCTGTTTTTT. It is translated as CASSLGQGNTGELFF.

J is TRBJ2-3 and V is TRBV10-3, with 12 bases identical to TRBD2. There are 14 residues in the CDR3. The germline CDR1 and CDR2 sequences are ENHRY and SYGVKD. With 10 bases clipped from V and 2 bases from J, the junction kept 4 bases outside the gene matches. In DNA form, the CDR3 reads TGTGCCACCAGACTAGCGGGGGCCACAGATACGCAGTATTTT. Translation: CATRLAGATDTQYF.

The chain has TRBV7-6 and TRBJ2-7, with TRBD2 matching over 10 bases. V shed 5 bases, J shed 1 base, and the junction held 2 bases outside the gene matches. Germline V gene data show CDR1 as SGHVS and CDR2 as FNYEAQ. CDR3 length equals 14 residues. The CDR3 nucleotides are TGTGCCAGCAGCCGAGCGGGGGGGTCCTACGAGCAGTACTTC. It codes for CASSRAGGSYEQYF.